This T cell receptor beta chain comes out of a study of T cell responses to AZD1222 COVID-19 vaccine. Study findings and constraints: There were vaccine-associated CD4 TCRs across spike, dominant at 160-218 and 743-854. Only 6 or 7 individuals given AZD1222 were seropositive at baseline.

As for this clone: Its antigen is as yet unknown.

The repertoire was sequenced with immunoSEQ multiplex PCR; TCRdb's copy has only in-frame clones and lacks some. In the table there are about 180,000 clones, approximately 90% of which are singletons. The V and J ends lost 7 bases and 8 bases respectively, with 12 bases between them. CDR3 length: 12 residues. Germline CDR1 MRHNA, CDR2 SNTAGT. Both about-4-week and about-12-week second-dose recipients were combined. V usage is TRBV6-4 and J usage is TRBJ2-1; D is uncertain. This TCR came from an adult who received the AZD1222 COVID-19 vaccine. Source: peripheral blood, taken 28 days after the second AZD1222 dose. The chain's CDR3 is CASKACRYEQFF. The CDR3 DNA follows: TGTGCCAGCAAGGCCTGTCGGTATGAGCAGTTCTTC.